This T cell receptor (beta chain) was profiled in a study of cytomegalovirus exposure and HLA in healthy donors listed by TCRdb under 2017. A note on the overall study: An earlier analysis of several hundred of the donors reported over 250 Gb of sequence data and around 110 million unique TCR beta sequences obtained from 180 million or so T cells. An early release that covered roughly 600 HLA-typed donors contained around 330 gigabases of sequencing data and tens of millions of unique TCR sequences. Among the roughly 430 genotyped donors, around 81% belonged to the genetic ancestry cluster associated with self-reported Caucasian donors. The study aimed to test whether signatures of past pathogen exposure could be identified by cataloging public T cell receptors. The T cell repertoires of around 670 subjects were profiled by immunosequencing and related to cytomegalovirus serostatus. A separate validation cohort of 90 to 150 different subjects was used in addition to the approximately 670-subject first cohort. The study combined high-throughput TCR immunosequencing, statistical association of individual TCRs with disease status, and machine learning to predict cytomegalovirus infection status. A later analysis re-analyzed previously published TCR beta repertoires from 660 or so donors and added high-resolution HLA genotyping to study TCR occurrence patterns. The later analysis used no new phenotypic data to find candidate immune exposures, relying instead on TCR beta sequences and their occurrence across donors. In an earlier analysis of 587 of the donors, high-throughput TCR beta sequencing was used to judge whether each TCR beta V gene segment behaved as functional or pseudogenic. Donor age, sex, ethnicity and CMV serostatus were compiled together with the repertoire data. A later genetic analysis took genome-wide SNP genotypes for about three fifths of the roughly 670 donors and used that subset as a discovery cohort. All discovery cohort repertoires had been generated on a single sequencing platform. Class I and class II HLA loci were covered by the typing at four-digit resolution. The number of typed donors differed by locus: about 620-630 for A, B, C, DRB1 and DQB1; approximately 530 for DQA1; approximately 610 for DPA1; and roughly 490 for DPB1. Because of strong linkage in the cohort, roughly five DR-DQ haplotypes were treated as single units for association and clustering. On average, around 240,000 unique TCR beta nucleotide sequences were sequenced per donor among fewer than 500 genotyped donors of the cohort, with 15% to 20% of those sequences being non-productive. Overall study results and their limits: A later analysis found that most CMV-associated TCR beta chains appeared HLA-restricted, with HLA associations seemingly driven largely by CMV exposure. In this cohort, only TCR beta chains were sequenced, and detectable features were limited by the absence of alpha or paired-chain data. While some public TCRs were present in many individuals, most TCR sequences turned up only very rarely across donors. A later analysis found that TCR association rates varied across HLA loci, with DRB1 alleles showing the most associated TCRs and HLA-C alleles the fewest. Roughly uniform sequencing depth across donors was assumed in presence/absence analyses, although this assumption may not hold. A further reported finding was that TCR beta sequences accurately predicted the HLA-A and HLA-B alleles for most subjects in the first cohort. According to the authors, the approach could potentially be generalized to other disease states and immunological phenotypes. In a later genetic analysis, a missense DCLRE1C variant was associated with V-gene and J-gene trimming of TCR beta chains, and the association was replicated in an independent cohort. A later analysis associated 15,000 to 20,000 TCR beta sequences with specific HLA alleles at a false discovery rate of 0.05. According to a later genetic analysis, donors in an Asian-associated ancestry cluster had fewer N-insertions in productive TCRs than the approximately 650-donor mean. When HLA alleles, especially DR and DQ, strongly co-occurred, attributing TCR associations to individual alleles was difficult. The classifier was reported to diagnose cytomegalovirus status with high specificity and sensitivity in both the original and validation cohorts. Immune exposure information for the cohort was limited to CMV serostatus. Compared with equally common non-associated chains, HLA-associated TCR beta chains in a later analysis were more clonally expanded and had lower generation probabilities. Because counts were too low, seventeen rarely observed V segments, including chromosome 9 orphons, were left out of the earlier analysis of a few hundred of the donors. In a later analysis, several top co-occurrence clusters were reported to appear linked to parvovirus B19, influenza, CMV and Epstein-Barr virus. A cluster of highly shared sequence variants was judged likely to be a technical artifact of the sequencing pipeline. In the study, approximately 160 TCR beta chains were listed as associated with cytomegalovirus. Correlated functional status among segregating V segments might be attributable to linkage disequilibrium, but an unknown experimental factor could not be ruled out. Because some donors lacked HLA typing at each locus, the association tests relied only on the typed subset. Three of the identified cytomegalovirus-associated TCR beta chains were confirmed in vitro to be specific for cytomegalovirus antigens. In an earlier analysis of 587 of the donors, most TCR beta V segments appeared in productive rearrangements about 90% or about 30% of the time, broadly matching IMGT annotations.

Library creation used the immunoSEQ multiplex PCR assay. For the multiplex PCR, a mixture combining 60 forward primers for TCR Vbeta segments and 13 reverse primers for TCR Jbeta segments was used. The CDR3 region of rearranged TCR beta genes was amplified from genomic DNA by a multiplex PCR assay. The amplified TCR beta libraries were sequenced on the Illumina HiSeq System as 87-base-pair reads. For the original study's pipeline: In a later analysis, tens of millions of unique TCR beta chains were counted across the approximately 640 repertoires, and roughly 11 million of these chains were shared by at least two donors. A nearest-neighbor algorithm error-corrected the raw reads and collapsed the reads into unique sequences, merging closely related sequences to remove PCR and sequencing errors. V, D and J gene segments were assigned by aligning CDR3 sequences to IMGT reference sequences. For a sequence to be retained, at least a six-nucleotide match to both a V gene segment and a J gene segment was required. Rearrangements were called productive when the CDR3 lacked stop codons and stayed in frame with V and J; all others were non-productive. CDR3 was defined according to IMGT convention as the region running from the second conserved V-encoded cysteine to the conserved J-encoded phenylalanine. In an earlier analysis of around 570 of the donors, sequences lacking an unambiguous match to a single V gene segment were excluded. An earlier analysis of several hundred of the donors called V segments functional above 56.7% productive rearrangements and segregating when the between-donor standard deviation exceeded 5%. To diagnose cytomegalovirus status from the catalog of TCR beta chain sequences, a statistical classification framework was built. A later analysis assigned V and J genes by comparing TCR nucleotide sequences with IMGT/GENE-DB human TR gene sequences. Using the TCRdist pipeline, a later analysis assigned CDR3 sequences along with most-parsimonious VDJ recombination scenarios. In a later analysis, every TCR beta chain was defined by the combination of its CDR3 amino acid sequence and its V-gene family, and reads without a unique V-gene family were dropped. In a later analysis, several hundred highly shared, low-generation-probability nucleotide sequences were removed to address suspected cross-contamination and a sequencing artifact. In a later analysis, a clonal expansion index was calculated for each public chain from normalized within-repertoire ranks of inferred template counts. Generation probabilities in a later analysis came from a VDJ recombination model fitted to out-of-frame rearrangements, and those results were checked against IGoR. A later analysis scored TCR-TCR, TCR-HLA and TCR-CMV co-occurrence with hypergeometric tests, applying a repertoire-size bias correction to TCR pairs. False discovery rates were estimated in a later analysis by permuting HLA or CMV assignments 20 times. In a later analysis, co-occurring TCRs were grouped using DBSCAN, and TCRdist sequence similarity was added for clustering within HLA-allele-positive subsets. Repertoires with fewer than 30,000 or more than 120,000 public chains were left out of co-occurrence clustering, as were about 5 repertoires with anomalous nucleotide sharing. Sourced from immuneACCESS, this table was stored by TCRdb with only in-frame sequences that have V and J called. A share of the clones is absent; for the studies checked, an unresolved V gene accounts for under half, and the remainder has no known explanation. V and J calls and clone size are as listed in that table; D and trimming were resolved from the DNA. This sample has some 120,000 clones in its table, and 75% to 85% of those were observed once. Of the sample, 9% to 9.5% is held by the ten largest clones.

Remarks on this clone: The antigen it recognizes is unknown. The record has no base qualities; no much larger clone is one base away.

The cohort was made up of 650 to 700 healthy bone marrow donors. All cohort members were sampled while nominally healthy, although unrecorded immune exposures were likely present. The donor was CMV seropositive and belonged to the group of 270 or so seropositive cohort members. Each donor provided a peripheral blood sample, and peripheral blood mononuclear cells were used for TCR beta sequencing. The Qiagen DNeasy Blood Extraction Kit was used to extract genomic DNA from the blood cell samples. Sequenced material: PBMCs. The TCR comes from a woman aged 45-60 years in good health and CMV-seropositive.

The nucleotide sequence reads TGCGCCAGCAGCTTGAACCCCACAGGGCAGAACTACGAGCAGTACTTC. It translates to CASSLNPTGQNYEQYF. The chain joins TRBV5-1 to TRBJ2-7, with a tentative D gene TRBD1 over 6 matching bases. Based on the germline V gene, the CDR1 and CDR2 sequences are SGHRS and YFSETQ. The trim is 1 base for V and 3 bases for J, with a gap of 17 bases between the germline ends. The CDR3 numbers 16 residues from cysteine through phenylalanine. CDR3 DNA only is kept here, 48 bases in frame from base 1.